This TCR beta chain originates from a study of blood T cell repertoires in COVID-19. Study at large: Whether acute or convalescent, the COVID-19 samples came from the United States, Italy and Spain.

TCRdb's copy holds only in-frame clones and misses some; the assay was immunoSEQ multiplex PCR. Here the sample spans roughly 440,000 clones, roughly 88% being singletons. CDR3 length: 15 residues. Germline loops: CDR1 WSHSY, CDR2 SAAADI. V trimming: 0 bases; J trimming: 8 bases; junction bases outside the gene matches: 4. Enrollment of patients from Seattle took place during active infection, with longitudinal follow-up. The V gene is TRBV10-2, the J gene TRBJ2-1; 10 positions agree with TRBD2. The sequenced sample consisted of peripheral blood. This receptor was identified in a woman between 50 and 59 years old with COVID-19, enrolled during active disease. The CDR3 is CASSESSGGGDEQFF. The CDR3 nucleotides read TGCGCCAGCAGTGAGTCAAGCGGGGGGGGTGATGAGCAGTTCTTC.